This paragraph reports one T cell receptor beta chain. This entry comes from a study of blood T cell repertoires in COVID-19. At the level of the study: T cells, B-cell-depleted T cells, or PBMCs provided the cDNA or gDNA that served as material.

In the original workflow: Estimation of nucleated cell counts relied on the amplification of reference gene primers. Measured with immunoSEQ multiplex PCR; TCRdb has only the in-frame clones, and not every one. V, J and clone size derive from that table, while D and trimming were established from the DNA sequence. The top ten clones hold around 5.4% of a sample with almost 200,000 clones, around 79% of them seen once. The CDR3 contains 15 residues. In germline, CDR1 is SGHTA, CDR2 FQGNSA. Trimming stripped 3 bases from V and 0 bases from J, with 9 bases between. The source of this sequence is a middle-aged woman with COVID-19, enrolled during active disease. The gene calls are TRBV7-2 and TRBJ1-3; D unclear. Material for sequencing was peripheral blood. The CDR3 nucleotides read TGTGCCAGCAGCTTCAACGGAGACTCTGGAAACACCATATATTTT. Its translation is CASSFNGDSGNTIYF.